These 7 T cell receptor beta chains share one sample of origin, sequenced in a study of CD8 T cells in Susac syndrome (dated by TCRdb to between 2018 and 2021). Libraries were built with the immunoSEQ multiplex PCR assay. RNA was extracted using the RNeasy kit, and about 0.45 to 1 ug of the RNA was reverse transcribed with random hexamers. The raw public reads went through TCRdb reprocessing: fastp at Q25, MiXCR clone calling, in-frame beta chains kept. Each record represents a unique CDR3 protein, reported with the most common genes and DNA among its rows. The sample includes approximately 170,000 distinct CDR3 sequences, with just over 90% observed a single time. Under 0.085% of the sample comes from the top ten. Material for sequencing was CD4+ T cells from PBMCs. These receptors all stem from a human donor in good health.

V and J are TRBV28 and TRBJ2-4, with 11 bases lining up with TRBD1. CDR3 size: 18 residues. Germline V gene sequence: CDR1 MDHEN, CDR2 SYDVKM. The V and J ends lost 5 bases and 3 bases, in that order; junction bases with no gene match: 12. The CDR3 coding sequence is TGTGCCAGCAGTGTCCCGGGACAGGGGGTCCGGGACAAAAACATTCAGTACTTC. Its translation: CASSVPGQGVRDKNIQYF.

The CDR3 sequence: CASSLFANYEQYF. The CDR3 nucleotides are TGTGCCAGCAGCTTGTTTGCGAACTACGAGCAGTACTTC. The chain carries TRBV5-6 and TRBJ2-7; D is undetermined. The CDR3 is 13 amino acids. Trimming pared 1 base from V and 3 bases from J, leaving 8 bases between. The germline gives CDR1 SGHDT, CDR2 YYEEEE. Combining the CDR3 with reference TRBV5-6 and TRBJ2-7 gives the whole variable domain DAGVTQSPTHLIKTRGQQVTLRCSPKSGHDTVSWYQQALGQGPQFIFQYYEEEERQRGNFPDRFSGHQFPNYSSELNVNALLLGDSALYLCASSLFANYEQYFGPGTRLTVT.

The rearrangement uses TRBV20-1 and TRBJ2-3; a possible D gene is TRBD1 (6 bases). Germline lookup yields CDR1 DFQATT and CDR2 SNEGSKA (reference sequence). CDR3 length: 15 residues. The germline V and J ends were trimmed by 4 bases and 2 bases, with 16 bases remaining between them. The chain's CDR3 is CSATAGQRVTDTQYF. Written as DNA, the CDR3 is TGCAGTGCTACCGCCGGACAGAGGGTCACAGATACGCAGTATTTT.

The genes are TRBV14 and TRBJ1-1; D is ambiguous. This CDR3 comprises 14 residues. Germline CDR1 SGHDN, CDR2 FVKESK. V was cut by 0 bases and J by 6 bases, with 11 bases left in between. For the CDR3, the DNA is TGTGCCAGCAGCCAAGATTACTGGTTGCCTGAAGCTTTCTTT. Translation: CASSQDYWLPEAFF.

V usage is TRBV20-1 and J usage is TRBJ2-2; D is perhaps TRBD1 (5 bases). The CDR3 consists of 16 residues. V was shortened by 0 bases and J by 0 bases, with 11 bases between the two germline ends. Germline CDR1 is DFQATT and CDR2 is SNEGSKA (reference sequence). CDR3 DNA: TGCAGTGCTAGAGATGGGGCGGCCACGAACACCGGGGAGCTGTTTTTT. This gives the protein CSARDGAATNTGELFF.

The chain carries TRBV5-1 and TRBJ2-2, with D possibly matching TRBD2 (7 bases). Trimming took 4 bases from V and 3 from J, leaving 13 bases between them. This CDR3 is built from 15 residues. Germline CDR1 reads SGHRS; CDR2 reads YFSETQ. DNA for the CDR3: TGCGCCAGCAGCAGGAGCGGGACACACACCGGGGAGCTGTTTTTT. It is translated as CASSRSGTHTGELFF. The full variable domain, with the rest looked up from reference TRBV5-1 and TRBJ2-2, is KAGVTQTPRYLIKTRGQQVTLSCSPISGHRSVSWYQQTPGQGLQFLFEYFSETQRNKGNFPGRFSGRQFSNSRSEMNVSTLELGDSALYLCASSRSGTHTGELFFGEGSRLTVL.

The V gene is TRBV15, the J gene TRBJ2-2, with unresolved D. In germline, CDR1 is LNHNV, CDR2 YYDKDF (reference sequence). The V and J ends lost 0 bases and 7 bases respectively, with 3 bases between them. This CDR3 has 12 residues. The DNA of the CDR3 is TGTGCCACCAGCAGAGATAACGGGGAGCTGTTTTTT. Translating gives CATSRDNGELFF.